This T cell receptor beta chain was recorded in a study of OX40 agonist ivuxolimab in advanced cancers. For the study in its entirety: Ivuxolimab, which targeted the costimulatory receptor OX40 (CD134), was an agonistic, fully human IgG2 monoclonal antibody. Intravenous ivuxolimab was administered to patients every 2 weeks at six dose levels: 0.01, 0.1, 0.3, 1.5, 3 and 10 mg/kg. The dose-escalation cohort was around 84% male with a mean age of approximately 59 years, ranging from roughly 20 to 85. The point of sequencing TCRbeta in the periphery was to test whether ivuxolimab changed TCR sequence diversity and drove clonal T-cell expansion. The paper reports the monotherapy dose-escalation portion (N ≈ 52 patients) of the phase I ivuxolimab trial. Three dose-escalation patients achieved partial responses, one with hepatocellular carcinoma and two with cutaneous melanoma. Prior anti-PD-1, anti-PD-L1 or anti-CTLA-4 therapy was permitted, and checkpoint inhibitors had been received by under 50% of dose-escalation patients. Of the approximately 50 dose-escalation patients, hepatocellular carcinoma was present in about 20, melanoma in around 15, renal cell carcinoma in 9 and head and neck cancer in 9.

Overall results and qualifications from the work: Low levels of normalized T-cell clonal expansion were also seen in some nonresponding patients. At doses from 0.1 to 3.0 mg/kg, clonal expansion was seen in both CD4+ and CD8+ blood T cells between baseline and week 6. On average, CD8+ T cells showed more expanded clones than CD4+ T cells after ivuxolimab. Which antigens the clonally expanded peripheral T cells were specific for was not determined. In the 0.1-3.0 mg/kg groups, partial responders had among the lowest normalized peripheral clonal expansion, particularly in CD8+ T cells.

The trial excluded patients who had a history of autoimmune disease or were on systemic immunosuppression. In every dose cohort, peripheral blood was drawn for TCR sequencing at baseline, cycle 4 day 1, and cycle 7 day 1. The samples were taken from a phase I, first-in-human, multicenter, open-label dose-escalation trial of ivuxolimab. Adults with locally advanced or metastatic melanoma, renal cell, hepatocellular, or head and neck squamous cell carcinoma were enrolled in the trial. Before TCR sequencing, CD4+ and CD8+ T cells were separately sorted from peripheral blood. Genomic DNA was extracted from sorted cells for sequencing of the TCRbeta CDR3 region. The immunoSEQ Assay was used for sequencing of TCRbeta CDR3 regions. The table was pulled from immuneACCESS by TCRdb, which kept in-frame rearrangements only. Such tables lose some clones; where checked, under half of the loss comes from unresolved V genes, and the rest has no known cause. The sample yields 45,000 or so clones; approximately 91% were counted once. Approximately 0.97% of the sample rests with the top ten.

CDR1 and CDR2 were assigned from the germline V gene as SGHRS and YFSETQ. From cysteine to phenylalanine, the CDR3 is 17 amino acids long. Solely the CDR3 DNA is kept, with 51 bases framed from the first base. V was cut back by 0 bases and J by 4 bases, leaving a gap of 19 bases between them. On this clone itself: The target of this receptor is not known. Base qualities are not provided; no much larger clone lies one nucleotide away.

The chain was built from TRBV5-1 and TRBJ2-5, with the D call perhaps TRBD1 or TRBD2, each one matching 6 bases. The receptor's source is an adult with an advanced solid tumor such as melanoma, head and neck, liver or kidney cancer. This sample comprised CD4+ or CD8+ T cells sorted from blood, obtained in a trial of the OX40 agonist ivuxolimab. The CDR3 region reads CASSLAIGGARGETQYF. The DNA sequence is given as TGCGCCAGCAGCTTGGCCATCGGGGGCGCTAGGGGAGAGACCCAGTACTTC.